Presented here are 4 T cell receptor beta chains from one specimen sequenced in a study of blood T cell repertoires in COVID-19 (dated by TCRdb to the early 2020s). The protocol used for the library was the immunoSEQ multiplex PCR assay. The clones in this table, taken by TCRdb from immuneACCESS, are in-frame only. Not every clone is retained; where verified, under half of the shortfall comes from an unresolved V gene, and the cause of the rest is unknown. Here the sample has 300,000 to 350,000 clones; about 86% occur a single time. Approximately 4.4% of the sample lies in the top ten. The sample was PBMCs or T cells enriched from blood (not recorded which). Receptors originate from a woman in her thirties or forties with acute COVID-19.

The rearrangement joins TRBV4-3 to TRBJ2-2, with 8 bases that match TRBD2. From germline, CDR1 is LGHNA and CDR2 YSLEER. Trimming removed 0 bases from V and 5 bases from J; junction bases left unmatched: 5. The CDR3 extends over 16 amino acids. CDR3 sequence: CASSQEPGGRTGELFF. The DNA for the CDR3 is TGCGCCAGCAGCCAAGAACCGGGAGGGCGGACCGGGGAGCTGTTTTTT.

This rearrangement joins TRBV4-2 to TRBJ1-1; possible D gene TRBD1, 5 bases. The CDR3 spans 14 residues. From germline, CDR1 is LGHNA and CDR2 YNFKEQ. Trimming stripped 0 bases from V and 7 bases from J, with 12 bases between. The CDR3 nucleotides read TGTGCCAGCAGCCAAGACTTGGAGGGGTTTGAAGCTTTCTTT. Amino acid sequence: CASSQDLEGFEAFF.

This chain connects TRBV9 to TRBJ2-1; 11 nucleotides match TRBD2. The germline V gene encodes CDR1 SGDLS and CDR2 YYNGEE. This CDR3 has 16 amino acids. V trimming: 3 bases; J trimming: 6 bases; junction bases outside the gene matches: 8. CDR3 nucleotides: TGTGCCAGCAGCGGCGTAGCGGGGGGGCTCCCCAATGAGCAGTTCTTC. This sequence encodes CASSGVAGGLPNEQFF.

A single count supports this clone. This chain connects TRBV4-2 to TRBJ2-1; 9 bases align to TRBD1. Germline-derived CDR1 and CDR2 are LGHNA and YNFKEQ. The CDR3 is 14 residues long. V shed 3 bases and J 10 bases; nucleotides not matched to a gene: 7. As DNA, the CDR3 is TGTGCCAGCAGCCAGCTGGACAGGGGAAGGGAGCAGTTCTTC. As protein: CASSQLDRGREQFF.